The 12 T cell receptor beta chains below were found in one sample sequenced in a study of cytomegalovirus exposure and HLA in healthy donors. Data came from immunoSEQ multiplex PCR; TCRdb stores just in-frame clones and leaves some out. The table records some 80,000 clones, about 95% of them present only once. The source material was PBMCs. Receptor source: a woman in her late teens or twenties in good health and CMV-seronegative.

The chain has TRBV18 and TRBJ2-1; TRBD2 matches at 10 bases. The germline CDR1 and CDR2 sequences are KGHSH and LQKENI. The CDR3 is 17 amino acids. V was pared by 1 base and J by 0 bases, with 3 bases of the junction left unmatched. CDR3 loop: CASSPLPSGSSYNEQFF. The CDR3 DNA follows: TGTGCCAGCTCACCACTCCCTAGCGGGAGCTCCTACAATGAGCAGTTCTTC. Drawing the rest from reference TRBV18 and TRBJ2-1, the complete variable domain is NAGVMQNPRHLVRRRGQEARLRCSPMKGHSHVYWYRQLPEEGLKFMVYLQKENIIDESGMPKERFSAEFPKEGPSILRIQQVVRGDSAAYFCASSPLPSGSSYNEQFFGPGTRLTVL.

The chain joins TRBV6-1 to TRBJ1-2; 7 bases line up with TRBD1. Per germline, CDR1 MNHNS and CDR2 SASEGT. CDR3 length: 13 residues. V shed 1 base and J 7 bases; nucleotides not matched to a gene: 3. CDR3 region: CASSEDRDSGYTF. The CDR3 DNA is TGTGCCAGCAGTGAAGACAGGGACAGTGGCTACACCTTC.

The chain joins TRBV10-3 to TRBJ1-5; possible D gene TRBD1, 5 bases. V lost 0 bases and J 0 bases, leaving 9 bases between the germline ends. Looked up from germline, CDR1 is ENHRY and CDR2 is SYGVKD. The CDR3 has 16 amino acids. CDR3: CAISESGGHSNQPQHF. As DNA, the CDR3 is TGTGCCATCAGTGAGTCGGGTGGACATAGCAATCAGCCCCAGCATTTT.

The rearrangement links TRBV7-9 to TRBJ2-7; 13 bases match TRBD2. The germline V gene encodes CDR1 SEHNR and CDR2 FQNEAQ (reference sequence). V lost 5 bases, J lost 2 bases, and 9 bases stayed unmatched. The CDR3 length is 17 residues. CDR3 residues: CASSPTPGTSGTYEQYF. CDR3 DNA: TGTGCCAGCAGCCCCACCCCGGGGACTAGCGGGACCTACGAGCAGTACTTC. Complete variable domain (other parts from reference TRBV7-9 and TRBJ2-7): DTGVSQNPRHKITKRGQNVTFRCDPISEHNRLYWYRQTLGQGPEFLTYFQNEAQLEKSRLLSDRFSAERPKGSFSTLEIQRTEQGDSAMYLCASSPTPGTSGTYEQYFGPGTRLTVT.

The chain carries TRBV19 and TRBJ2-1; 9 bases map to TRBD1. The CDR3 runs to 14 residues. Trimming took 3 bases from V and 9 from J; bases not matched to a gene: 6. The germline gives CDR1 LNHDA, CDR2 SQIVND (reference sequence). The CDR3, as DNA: TGTGCCAGTAGTATGGGACAGGGAGGAGTTGAGCAGTTCTTC. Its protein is CASSMGQGGVEQFF.

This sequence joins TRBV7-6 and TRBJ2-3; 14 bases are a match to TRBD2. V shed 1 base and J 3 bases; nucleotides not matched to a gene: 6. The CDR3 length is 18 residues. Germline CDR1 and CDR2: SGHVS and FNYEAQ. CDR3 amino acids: CASSLVPGLAGGTDTQYF. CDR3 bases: TGTGCCAGCAGCTTAGTACCCGGACTAGCGGGAGGAACAGATACGCAGTATTTT.

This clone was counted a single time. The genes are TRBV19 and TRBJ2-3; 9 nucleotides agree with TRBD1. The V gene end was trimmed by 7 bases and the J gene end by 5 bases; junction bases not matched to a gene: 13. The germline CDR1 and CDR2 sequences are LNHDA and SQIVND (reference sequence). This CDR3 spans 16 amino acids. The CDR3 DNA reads TGTGCCAGTACCGAACAGGGGGCAAACGGCAAAGATACGCAGTATTTT. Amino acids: CASTEQGANGKDTQYF.

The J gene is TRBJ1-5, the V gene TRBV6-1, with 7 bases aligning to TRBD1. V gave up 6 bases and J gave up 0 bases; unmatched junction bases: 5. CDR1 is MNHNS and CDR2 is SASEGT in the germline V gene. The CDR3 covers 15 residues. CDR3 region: CASREGTASNQPQHF. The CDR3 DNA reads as TGTGCCAGCAGAGAGGGGACAGCTAGCAATCAGCCCCAGCATTTT.

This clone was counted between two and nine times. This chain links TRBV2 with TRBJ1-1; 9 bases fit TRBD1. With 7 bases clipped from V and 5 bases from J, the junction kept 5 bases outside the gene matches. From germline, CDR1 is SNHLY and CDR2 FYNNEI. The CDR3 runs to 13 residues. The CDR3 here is CASILQGATEAFF. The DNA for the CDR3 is TGTGCCAGCATCTTACAGGGGGCTACTGAAGCTTTCTTT.

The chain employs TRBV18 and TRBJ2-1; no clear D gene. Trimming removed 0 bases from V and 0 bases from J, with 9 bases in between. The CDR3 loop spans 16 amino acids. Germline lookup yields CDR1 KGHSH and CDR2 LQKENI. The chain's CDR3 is CASSPPAGSSYNEQFF. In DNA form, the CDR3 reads TGTGCCAGCTCACCACCGGCAGGAAGCTCCTACAATGAGCAGTTCTTC.

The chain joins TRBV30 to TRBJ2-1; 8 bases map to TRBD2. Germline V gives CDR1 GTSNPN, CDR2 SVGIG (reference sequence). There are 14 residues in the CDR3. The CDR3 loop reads CAIAASGPYNEQFF. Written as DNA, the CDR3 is TGTGCAATTGCGGCTAGCGGGCCCTACAATGAGCAGTTCTTC. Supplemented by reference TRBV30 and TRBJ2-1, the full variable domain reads SQTIHQWPATLVQPVGSPLSLECTVEGTSNPNLYWYRQAAGRGLQLLFYSVGIGQISSEVPQNLSASRPQDRQFILSSKKLLLSDSGFYLCAIAASGPYNEQFFGPGTRLTVL.

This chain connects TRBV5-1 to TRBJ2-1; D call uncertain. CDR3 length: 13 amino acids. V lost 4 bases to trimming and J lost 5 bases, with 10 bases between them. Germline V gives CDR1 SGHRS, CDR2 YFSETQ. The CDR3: CASSRQNDNEQFF. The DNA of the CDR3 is TGCGCCAGCAGCCGTCAGAACGACAATGAGCAGTTCTTC.